This TCR beta chain was captured in a study of Ad26.COV2.S vaccination and SARS-CoV-2 variants. Treatment noted: around 19 received Ad26.COV2.S at low or high dose, single or two shots; about 5 received placebo; per-sample allocation not given. Samples analyzed were those drawn on day 63 after the first vaccine or placebo injection. Expressing Wuhan-strain SARS-CoV-2 spike, an Ad26 vector served as the vaccine. Profiled with immunoSEQ multiplex PCR; TCRdb holds only in-frame clones, not every one. The sample shows around 300,000 clones, around 88% of them seen only once. This CDR3 spans 17 amino acids. V was trimmed by 1 base and J by 5 bases, leaving 21 bases between them. The germline gives CDR1 SGHTA, CDR2 FQGNSA.

The V gene is TRBV7-2, the J gene TRBJ2-7, with a weak D call TRBD1 (7 bases). The clonotype originates from a person between 18 and 65 years old who received the Ad26.COV2.S COVID-19 vaccine or a placebo. The specimen was peripheral blood, collected in a trial of Ad26.COV2.S vaccine versus placebo. The CDR3 nucleotides read TGTGCCAGCAGCTTAGGGGCCCGCGGCAGGGGGGAAGACGAGCAGTACTTC. This encodes CASSLGARGRGEDEQYF.